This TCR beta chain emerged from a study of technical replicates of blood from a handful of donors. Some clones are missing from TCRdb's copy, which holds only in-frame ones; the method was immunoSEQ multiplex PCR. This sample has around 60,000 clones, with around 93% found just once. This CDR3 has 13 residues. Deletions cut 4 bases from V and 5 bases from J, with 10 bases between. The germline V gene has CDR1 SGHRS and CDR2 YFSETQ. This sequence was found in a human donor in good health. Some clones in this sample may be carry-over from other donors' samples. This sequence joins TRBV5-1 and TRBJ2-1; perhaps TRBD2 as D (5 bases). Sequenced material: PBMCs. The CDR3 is CASSAGQNNEQFF. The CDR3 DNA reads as TGCGCCAGCAGCGCGGGCCAAAACAATGAGCAGTTCTTC.